This T cell receptor (beta chain) originates from a study of blood T cell repertoires in COVID-19. Study in general: Researchers got acute and convalescent COVID-19 samples from the United States, Italy and Spain. Sources were T cells, B-cell-depleted T cells, or PBMCs; the material itself was cDNA or gDNA.

The germline V gene encodes CDR1 SNHLY and CDR2 FYNNEI. V lost 3 bases, J lost 4 bases, and 7 bases stayed unmatched. The CDR3 extends over 16 amino acids. In the source study's methods: Estimation of nucleated cell counts relied on the amplification of reference gene primers. Some clones are missing from TCRdb's copy, which holds only in-frame ones; the method was immunoSEQ multiplex PCR. V, J and clone size reflect that table, while D and trimming were determined from the DNA. The table shows 410,000 or so clones, with approximately 90% occurring only once. The rearrangement joins TRBV2 to TRBJ1-3, with 9 bases matching TRBD1. What was sequenced was peripheral blood. The sequence came from a woman in her thirties with active or convalescent COVID-19. In nucleotides, the CDR3 is TGTGCCAGCAGTGACGGGACAGGGTTTGCCGGAAACACCATATATTTT. This codes for CASSDGTGFAGNTIYF.